A single sample is the source of the 26 T cell receptor beta chains below, sequenced in a study of blood T cell repertoires in COVID-19. Only in-frame clones appear in the TCRdb table, and some are missing; sequencing was by immunoSEQ multiplex PCR. Of roughly 61,000 clones listed, around 65% are singletons. Sequencing was carried out using PBMCs or T cells enriched from blood (not recorded which). These receptors were collected from a woman aged 60-75 years who had been exposed to COVID-19.

The gene calls are TRBV28 and TRBJ1-6; D gene ambiguous. V lost 5 bases and J 7 bases, leaving 15 bases between the germline ends. This CDR3 comprises 15 residues. Germline V gene data show CDR1 as MDHEN and CDR2 as SYDVKM. CDR3 amino acids: CASSKRTGMNSPLHF. The CDR3 DNA reads as TGTGCCAGCAGTAAGAGGACGGGGATGAATTCACCCCTCCACTTT.

This chain uses TRBV25-1 with TRBJ1-5; 9 bases fit TRBD1. Germline V gene lookup returns CDR1 MGHDK and CDR2 SYGVNS. The CDR3 spans 15 residues. V lost 2 bases to trimming and J lost 9 bases; unmatched junction nucleotides: 8. DNA of the CDR3: TGTGCCAGCAGTGAACCGGGACAGGGATACGGGCCCCAGCATTTT. Protein: CASSEPGQGYGPQHF.

The CDR3 loop reads CASSYRQGAYGYTF. As DNA, the CDR3 is TGTGCCAGCAGTTACCGACAGGGGGCGTATGGCTACACCTTC. The chain recombines TRBV6-5 with TRBJ1-2; 10 nucleotides line up with TRBD1. J lost 5 bases, V lost 2 bases, and 2 bases had no gene match. The CDR3 runs to 14 residues. Germline CDR1 MNHEY, CDR2 SVGAGI.

V gene TRBV27 combines with J gene TRBJ1-1, with TRBD1 identical over 10 bases. Germline CDR1 reads MNHEY; CDR2 reads SMNVEV (reference sequence). The CDR3 sequence is 16 residues long. Trimming removed 5 bases from V and 4 bases from J; junction bases left unmatched: 10. CDR3 nucleotides: TGTGCCAGCAGTCCCCGGACAGGGGGGAGAGGCACTGAAGCTTTCTTT. The encoded protein is CASSPRTGGRGTEAFF.

The chain employs TRBV5-1 and TRBJ1-2; D may be TRBD1 (5 bases). This CDR3 has 13 residues. The germline V gene has CDR1 SGHRS and CDR2 YFSETQ. Between the trimmed V and J ends, which lost 3 bases and 5 bases, there was a span of 11 bases. As DNA, the CDR3 is TGCGCCAGCAGCTCCAGGGTATCTTATGGCTACACCTTC. Translating gives CASSSRVSYGYTF.

The rearrangement uses TRBV10-2 and TRBJ2-2, with D possibly TRBD2 on 6 matching bases. The germline CDR1 and CDR2 sequences are WSHSY and SAAADI. V shed 7 bases and J shed 3 bases, with 12 bases lying between them. This CDR3 contains 14 residues. In DNA form, the CDR3 reads TGCGCCAGCACCCCGGGGGTCGACACCGGGGAGCTGTTTTTT. Encoded protein: CASTPGVDTGELFF.

This clone has a count of ten or more. The genes are TRBV27 and TRBJ1-6; TRBD1 is a possible D gene (5 bases). Looked up from germline, CDR1 is MNHEY and CDR2 is SMNVEV (reference sequence). The CDR3 is 13 residues long. V was cut by 9 bases and J by 11 bases, with 17 bases left in between. The CDR3 region has the DNA TGTGCCAGTCAGGTTGCGGAAGGGGCACCCCTCCACTTT. Residues: CASQVAEGAPLHF.

This rearrangement joins TRBV4-1 to TRBJ1-1; no clear D gene. The CDR3 contains 15 residues. Germline CDR1 and CDR2: MGHRA and YSYEKL. Trimming removed 1 base at V and 1 base at J, with 10 bases between. CDR3 coding DNA: TGCGCCAGCAGCCAAGTGGGAGTAAGGAACACTGAAGCTTTCTTT. Translated: CASSQVGVRNTEAFF.

This sequence joins TRBV3-1 (or the pseudogene TRBV3-2) and TRBJ2-1; D unresolved. CDR1 and CDR2 from the germline V gene are LGHDT and YNNKEL (reference sequence). The CDR3 totals 16 residues. Trimming took off 0 bases at V and 0 bases at J, with 9 bases between the two ends. The CDR3: CASSQDKSPSYNEQFF. The CDR3 DNA follows: TGTGCCAGCAGCCAAGATAAATCCCCCTCCTACAATGAGCAGTTCTTC.

The chain combines TRBV18 with TRBJ1-2; 7 nucleotides match TRBD1. The CDR3 is 13 amino acids. CDR1 is KGHSH and CDR2 is LQKENI in the germline V gene. The ends lost 3 bases at V and 8 bases at J; junction bases unmatched: 6. The CDR3 DNA reads as TGTGCCAGCTCACCCCGACAGGGACAGGGCTACACCTTC. This codes for CASSPRQGQGYTF. The full variable domain, in which reference TRBV18 and TRBJ1-2 provide the parts outside the CDR3, is NAGVMQNPRHLVRRRGQEARLRCSPMKGHSHVYWYRQLPEEGLKFMVYLQKENIIDESGMPKERFSAEFPKEGPSILRIQQVVRGDSAAYFCASSPRQGQGYTFGSGTRLTVV.

This clone was counted many times. The rearrangement uses TRBV5-1 and TRBJ1-2; 10 bases agree with TRBD1. V trimming: 4 bases; J trimming: 6 bases; junction bases outside the gene matches: 6. Germline V gene data show CDR1 as SGHRS and CDR2 as YFSETQ. The CDR3 is made up of 14 amino acids. DNA of the CDR3: TGCGCCAGCAGCCCTCTAGGGACAGGGGATGGCTACACCTTC. It codes for CASSPLGTGDGYTF.

The chain links TRBV30 to TRBJ2-6; no firm D call. Deletions cut 4 bases from V and 3 bases from J, with 4 bases between. Germline CDR1 GTSNPN, CDR2 SVGIG (reference sequence). The CDR3 loop spans 12 amino acids. The CDR3 loop reads CAWTGGANVLTF. For the CDR3, the DNA is TGTGCCTGGACGGGTGGGGCCAACGTCCTGACTTTC.

This chain connects TRBV6-2 or TRBV6-3 to TRBJ2-7, with D perhaps TRBD1 (5 bases). CDR1 is MNHEY, CDR2 SVGEGT, per germline. The CDR3 is made up of 17 amino acids. V was shortened by 2 bases and J by 0 bases, with 17 bases between the two germline ends. Here the CDR3 reads CASSYTGRQSYSYEQYF. The CDR3 region has the DNA TGTGCCAGCAGTTACACCGGCCGACAGAGCTACTCCTACGAGCAGTACTTC.

The rearrangement links TRBV9 to TRBJ1-6; D remains unclear. The CDR3 extends over 16 amino acids. V was trimmed by 0 bases and J by 11 bases, leaving 18 bases between them. CDR1 and CDR2 from the germline V gene are SGDLS and YYNGEE. The CDR3 sequence is CASSVELEKSVPPLHF. CDR3 sequence (DNA): TGTGCCAGCAGCGTAGAACTTGAGAAATCGGTCCCACCCCTCCACTTT.

In DNA form, the CDR3 reads TGTGCCTCTACCGGGACAGAGAGGTACAATGAGCAGTTCTTC. Translating it yields CASTGTERYNEQFF. V gene TRBV30 combines with J gene TRBJ2-1; 7 bases agree with TRBD1. The CDR3 totals 14 residues. Germline-derived CDR1 and CDR2 are GTSNPN and SVGIG (reference sequence). J lost 4 bases, V lost 7 bases, and 10 bases had no gene match.

The chain's CDR3 is CASSVIGRDTEAFF. The CDR3 bases are TGTGCCAGCAGTGTAATAGGGAGGGACACTGAAGCTTTCTTT. J is TRBJ1-1 and V is TRBV2; D is uncertain. This CDR3 has 14 amino acids. Trimming took off 4 bases at V and 3 bases at J, with 12 bases between the two ends. Germline V gene sequence: CDR1 SNHLY, CDR2 FYNNEI.

The J gene is TRBJ2-1, the V gene TRBV21-1; TRBD2 reflects the table's D call only, with no check against the DNA. TRBV21-1 is annotated as a pseudogene. CDR3 size: 12 residues. CDR3 region: CATYLPSREQFF. DNA of the CDR3: TGTGCCACCTACCTGCCGAGCCGAGAGCAGTTCTTC.

This clone was counted between two and nine times. The CDR3 is CASSRDRGDYGYTF. CDR3 DNA: TGTGCCAGCAGTCGCGACAGGGGTGACTATGGCTACACCTTC. This chain uses TRBV28 with TRBJ1-2, with 8 positions matching TRBD1. CDR1 MDHEN and CDR2 SYDVKM come from the germline V gene. The CDR3 extends over 14 amino acids. The V and J ends lost 5 bases and 3 bases, in that order; junction bases with no gene match: 5.

The chain employs TRBV9 and TRBJ2-3, with a tentative D call TRBD2 (6 bases). From germline, CDR1 is SGDLS and CDR2 YYNGEE. The V gene lost 0 bases and the J gene lost 1 base, with 12 bases spanning the gap. The CDR3 length is 16 residues. The CDR3 loop is CASSVARAGRTDTQYF. DNA of the CDR3: TGTGCCAGCAGCGTAGCTCGAGCGGGTCGCACAGATACGCAGTATTTT.

The chain joins TRBV4-1 to TRBJ2-5; tentatively, D is TRBD1 (6 bases). Germline V lookup: CDR1 MGHRA, CDR2 YSYEKL. The CDR3 runs 13 residues. The V and J ends lost 2 bases and 2 bases respectively, with 6 bases between them. The CDR3 DNA sequence: TGCGCCAGCAGCCAACAGGGGCAAGAGACCCAGTACTTC. Encoded protein: CASSQQGQETQYF.

The V and J genes are TRBV14 and TRBJ1-2; D unresolved. Germline V gene data show CDR1 as SGHDN and CDR2 as FVKESK. The V end lost 4 bases, the J end lost 2 bases, and 8 bases lay between the germline ends. The CDR3 totals 13 residues. CDR3 sequence (DNA): TGTGCCAGCAGCCGGAGCGTAAACTATGGCTACACCTTC. Translating it yields CASSRSVNYGYTF. Full variable domain (outside the CDR3, taken from reference TRBV14 and TRBJ1-2): EAGVTQFPSHSVIEKGQTVTLRCDPISGHDNLYWYRRVMGKEIKFLLHFVKESKQDESGMPNNRFLAERTGGTYSTLKVQPAELEDSGVYFCASSRSVNYGYTFGSGTRLTVV.

The chain links TRBV28 to TRBJ2-4; D is perhaps TRBD1 (5 bases). From germline, CDR1 is MDHEN and CDR2 SYDVKM. The CDR3 loop spans 16 amino acids. Trimming removed 4 bases at V and 1 base at J, with 14 bases between. CDR3 sequence (DNA): TGTGCCAGCAGTTCCTTCAGGGATGGGGCCAAAAACATTCAGTACTTC. The encoded protein is CASSSFRDGAKNIQYF.

The chain employs TRBV9 and TRBJ1-6, with no clear D. V dropped 4 bases and J dropped 0 bases, with 14 bases sitting between them. CDR1 SGDLS and CDR2 YYNGEE come from the germline V gene. The CDR3 loop spans 17 amino acids. CDR3 nucleotide sequence: TGTGCCAGCAGCCCCCGAGGGCTGAGCTCCTATAATTCACCCCTCCACTTT. It is translated as CASSPRGLSSYNSPLHF.

V and J are TRBV6-5 and TRBJ1-5, with D possibly TRBD1 on 6 matching bases. There are 15 residues in the CDR3. Trimming took 7 bases from V and 0 from J, leaving 13 bases between them. Germline CDR1 and CDR2: MNHEY and SVGAGI. DNA for the CDR3: TGTGCCAGCACCTGGACAGCCGATAGCAATCAGCCCCAGCATTTT. Translating it yields CASTWTADSNQPQHF.

This chain links TRBV7-9 with TRBJ1-1; TRBD1 agrees at 12 bases. CDR1 and CDR2 from the germline V gene are SEHNR and FQNEAQ (reference sequence). The length of the CDR3 is 16 residues. V trimming: 1 base; J trimming: 5 bases; junction bases outside the gene matches: 5. Here the CDR3 reads CASSLGDRGRWTEAFF. The CDR3 DNA reads TGTGCCAGCAGCTTAGGGGACAGGGGGCGATGGACTGAAGCTTTCTTT.

On this clone itself: At one of its ends the junction is not consistent with the germline gene, which may arise from a read error. The rearrangement links TRBV7-7 to TRBJ2-2; no firm D call. The CDR3 consists of 15 residues. Germline V lookup: CDR1 SSHAT, CDR2 FNYEAQ (reference sequence). The CDR3 sequence is CASSLSPGNTGELFF. The DNA of the CDR3 is TGTGCTAGCAGCTTATCCCCCGGGAACACCGGGGAGCTGTTTTTT. The full variable domain, with the rest looked up from reference TRBV7-7 and TRBJ2-2, is GAGVSQSPRYKVTKRGQDVTLRCDPISSHATLYWYQQALGQGPEFLTYFNYEAQPDKSGLPSDRFSAERPEGSISTLTIQRTEQRDSAMYRCASSLSPGNTGELFFGEGSRLTVL.